This T cell receptor (beta chain) was retrieved from a study of blood T cell repertoires in COVID-19. Study-level background: Sites across the United States, Italy and Spain contributed samples from acute and convalescent COVID-19.

Authors' processing steps: Reference gene primer amplification in the assay estimated nucleated cell counts. The assay was immunoSEQ multiplex PCR, and TCRdb's table has in-frame clones only and misses some. The DNA was the basis for D and trimming; V, J and clone size are from that table. The sample has about 120,000 clones, around nine tenths seen once. There are 15 residues in the CDR3. The V gene lost 1 base and the J gene lost 1 base, with 8 bases spanning the gap. CDR1 SGHVS and CDR2 FQNEAQ come from the germline V gene. The source material was peripheral blood. V and J are TRBV7-8 and TRBJ1-3; D ambiguous. The source is a woman aged 45-59 years with acute or convalescent COVID-19. For the CDR3, the DNA is TGTGCCAGCAGCTTAGTTAGAGGGTCTGGAAACACCATATATTTT. It codes for CASSLVRGSGNTIYF.